These 4 T cell receptor beta chains originate from one sample sequenced in a study of vaccination and CD4 T cells after COVID-19. MiXCR, applied by TCRdb to the PCR reads, yields one record per CDR3 protein. The sample has 15,000 to 20,000 distinct CDR3 sequences; roughly 62% are singletons. The sequencing used CD4+ T cells from blood, collected after SARS-CoV-2 vaccination. The source is a human donor who had recovered from COVID-19.

The table lists this clonotype with a few counts. The chain is built from TRBV20-1 and TRBJ2-3; the D gene could be TRBD1 or TRBD2 (6 bases each). The V gene lost 6 bases and the J gene lost 4 bases, with 8 bases spanning the gap. The germline CDR1 and CDR2 sequences are DFQATT and SNEGSKA (reference sequence). The CDR3 contains 11 residues. CDR3 region: CSAEGADTQYF. The CDR3 DNA reads as TGCAGTGCGGAGGGGGCAGATACGCAGTATTTT.

This clonotype was seen a few times. This chain joins TRBV28 and TRBJ2-5; D perhaps matches TRBD1 (7 bases). This CDR3 region has 15 residues. The germline gives CDR1 MDHEN, CDR2 SYDVKM. V lost 3 bases to trimming and J lost 3 bases, with 14 bases between them. The CDR3 DNA reads TGTGCCAGCAGTTTTAAGGGCAGGGGGGAAGAGACCCAGTACTTC. It translates to CASSFKGRGEETQYF. The whole variable domain, filled in from reference TRBV28 and TRBJ2-5, reads DVKVTQSSRYLVKRTGEKVFLECVQDMDHENMFWYRQDPGLGLRLIYFSYDVKMKEKGDIPEGYSVSREKKERFSLILESASTNQTSMYLCASSFKGRGEETQYFGPGTRLLVL.

The rearrangement links TRBV7-9 to TRBJ2-1; no firm D call. The CDR3 is 16 amino acids. V lost 5 bases to trimming and J lost 1 base, with 15 bases between them. Germline CDR1 reads SEHNR; CDR2 reads FQNEAQ (reference sequence). CDR3 residues: CASSPPSGLSYNEQFF. The CDR3 DNA is TGTGCCAGCAGCCCCCCCTCGGGCCTATCCTACAATGAGCAGTTCTTC.

This sequence joins TRBV28 and TRBJ2-7; 8 bases are a match to TRBD1. J gave up 3 bases and V 6 bases, and 7 bases lay outside the gene matches. This CDR3 contains 14 residues. Germline values: CDR1 MDHEN, CDR2 SYDVKM. The CDR3 coding sequence is TGTGCCAGCAGATCTCCCGGACAGGGCTACGAGCAGTACTTC. It encodes CASRSPGQGYEQYF.